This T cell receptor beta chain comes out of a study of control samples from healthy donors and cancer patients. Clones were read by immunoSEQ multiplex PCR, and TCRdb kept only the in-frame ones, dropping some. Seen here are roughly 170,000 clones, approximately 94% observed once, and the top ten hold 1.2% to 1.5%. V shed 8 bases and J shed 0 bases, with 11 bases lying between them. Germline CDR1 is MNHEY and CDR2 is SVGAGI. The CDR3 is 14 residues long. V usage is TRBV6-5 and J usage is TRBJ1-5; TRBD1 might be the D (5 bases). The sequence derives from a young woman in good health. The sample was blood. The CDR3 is CASRQTYSNQPQHF. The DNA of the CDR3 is TGTGCCAGCCGACAGACGTATAGCAATCAGCCCCAGCATTTT.